The 17 T cell receptor beta chains below were found in one sample sequenced in a study of blood T cell repertoires in COVID-19. This table comes from immunoSEQ multiplex PCR, and its TCRdb copy is limited to in-frame clones, with some not included. Counted here are almost 350,000 clones, around nine tenths occurring once; the ten biggest clones make up approximately 1%. The sample comprised PBMCs or T cells enriched from blood (not recorded which). The receptor source for this set is a woman aged 25 to 45 who had been exposed to COVID-19.

This rearrangement joins TRBV19 to TRBJ2-2; 7 bases are a match to TRBD1. CDR3 length: 14 amino acids. Germline loops: CDR1 LNHDA, CDR2 SQIVND (reference sequence). J was trimmed by 1 base and V by 4 bases; bases with no gene match: 0. CDR3 coding DNA: TGTGCCAGTAGTAGGACAGGGAACACCGGGGAGCTGTTTTTT. Amino acids: CASSRTGNTGELFF. Full variable domain (rest looked up from reference TRBV19 and TRBJ2-2): DGGITQSPKYLFRKEGQNVTLSCEQNLNHDAMYWYRQDPGQGLRLIYYSQIVNDFQKGDIAEGYSVSREKKESFPLTVTSAQKNPTAFYLCASSRTGNTGELFFGEGSRLTVL.

In its sample, this clone was seen a few times. The V gene is TRBV7-9, the J gene TRBJ1-1, with 7 nucleotides matching TRBD1. Germline values: CDR1 SEHNR, CDR2 FQNEAQ (reference sequence). J lost 7 bases, V lost 6 bases, and 11 bases had no gene match. This CDR3 has 14 amino acids. The chain's CDR3 is CASRPTGAAGEAFF. The CDR3 DNA follows: TGTGCCAGCAGACCTACAGGGGCCGCGGGTGAAGCTTTCTTT.

In DNA, the CDR3 is TGTGCCAGTAGTATCACCCTAGCGGGAGAGTACAATGAGCAGTTCTTC. Translation gives CASSITLAGEYNEQFF. The chain employs TRBV19 and TRBJ2-1; TRBD2 matches at 10 bases. The CDR3 consists of 16 residues. Germline V CDR1 and CDR2: LNHDA, SQIVND (reference sequence). Unmatched junction bases numbered 6, after V lost 3 bases and J lost 4 bases.

This chain joins TRBV7-8 and TRBJ1-1; TRBD1 matches 11 bases. In germline, CDR1 is SGHVS, CDR2 FQNEAQ. V lost 1 base to trimming and J lost 0 bases; unmatched junction nucleotides: 4. The CDR3 is 17 residues long. The CDR3 coding sequence is TGTGCCAGCAGCTTAGGGACAGGGGGCTTTTTGAACACTGAAGCTTTCTTT. It codes for CASSLGTGGFLNTEAFF.

V is TRBV12-5 and J is TRBJ1-3; D ambiguous. CDR3 size: 15 residues. The V gene lost 0 bases and the J gene lost 0 bases, with 6 bases spanning the gap. CDR1 is LGHNT, CDR2 FRNRAP, per germline. The CDR3 region has the DNA TGTGCTAGTGGTTTGGTACTGAGCTCTGGAAACACCATATATTTT. Its protein product is CASGLVLSSGNTIYF.

The chain employs TRBV19 and TRBJ1-1; 7 nucleotides agree with TRBD1. Germline V lookup: CDR1 LNHDA, CDR2 SQIVND (reference sequence). The CDR3 length is 13 residues. J lost 7 bases, V lost 4 bases, and 6 bases had no gene match. In DNA form, the CDR3 reads TGTGCCAGTAGTACGGTGGACAGGAGTGAAGCTTTCTTT. This sequence encodes CASSTVDRSEAFF.

The chain uses TRBV28 and TRBJ2-3; a possible D gene is TRBD2 (6 bases). The V end was cut by 6 bases, the J end by 11 bases, with 9 bases between. The length of the CDR3 is 10 residues. Germline lookup yields CDR1 MDHEN and CDR2 SYDVKM. CDR3: CASSGSRQYF. CDR3 coding DNA: TGTGCCAGCAGCGGGAGTAGGCAGTATTTT.

V is TRBV29-1 and J is TRBJ2-3; no firm D call. The CDR3 has 14 residues. The germline CDR1 and CDR2 sequences are SQVTM and ANQGSEA. Trimming left V 7 bases short and J 5 bases short, with 19 bases between. For the CDR3, the DNA is TGCAGCGCTCCCACTCCCGCTTCCATAGATACGCAGTATTTT. Encoded protein: CSAPTPASIDTQYF.

The chain recombines TRBV29-1 with TRBJ2-5; maybe TRBD2 (6 bases). This CDR3 spans 11 amino acids. V lost 8 bases and J lost 5, with 12 bases in between. CDR1 SQVTM and CDR2 ANQGSEA come from the germline V gene. The CDR3 DNA is TGCAGCACCTGGGAGGTGGAGACCCAGTACTTC. Translated, it gives CSTWEVETQYF.

The chain combines TRBV5-1 with TRBJ1-1; 8 bases align to TRBD1. The CDR3 sequence is 16 residues long. Germline CDR1 and CDR2: SGHRS and YFSETQ. V lost 1 base to trimming and J lost 4 bases; unmatched junction nucleotides: 9. DNA for the CDR3: TGCGCCAGCAGCTTGTGGACAGGGATGGGCAGCACTGAAGCTTTCTTT. It is translated as CASSLWTGMGSTEAFF. Using reference TRBV5-1 and TRBJ1-1 for the parts outside the CDR3, the full variable domain is KAGVTQTPRYLIKTRGQQVTLSCSPISGHRSVSWYQQTPGQGLQFLFEYFSETQRNKGNFPGRFSGRQFSNSRSEMNVSTLELGDSALYLCASSLWTGMGSTEAFFGQGTRLTVV.

The chain employs TRBV7-9 and TRBJ2-1; maybe TRBD2 (7 bases). Between the trimmed V and J ends, which lost 7 bases and 7 bases, there was a span of 20 bases. The length of the CDR3 is 15 residues. Germline V gene lookup returns CDR1 SEHNR and CDR2 FQNEAQ (reference sequence). The CDR3 DNA reads as TGTGCCAGCACCTGGGGGGGCCTAGCGTTTAATGAGCAGTTCTTC. It codes for CASTWGGLAFNEQFF.

The chain combines TRBV28 with TRBJ1-1; 10 bases match TRBD1. Germline CDR1 is MDHEN and CDR2 is SYDVKM. J was trimmed by 4 bases and V by 6 bases; bases with no gene match: 11. The CDR3 totals 16 residues. CDR3 DNA: TGTGCCAGCAGGCGCCCAGGACAGGGGGAGAGCACTGAAGCTTTCTTT. Its translation is CASRRPGQGESTEAFF.

The gene calls are TRBV20-1 and TRBJ2-2; 7 positions agree with TRBD2. V shed 3 bases, J shed 6 bases, and the junction held 7 bases outside the gene matches. From germline, CDR1 is DFQATT and CDR2 SNEGSKA (reference sequence). This CDR3 is 14 amino acids long. The CDR3 sequence: CSASILASPGELFF. In DNA form, the CDR3 reads TGCAGTGCTAGTATACTAGCGAGCCCCGGGGAGCTGTTTTTT.

V is TRBV7-3 and J is TRBJ1-5; perhaps TRBD1 as D (6 bases). Between the trimmed V and J ends, which lost 0 bases and 5 bases, there was a span of 11 bases. Germline V CDR1 and CDR2: SGHTA, FQGTGA. The CDR3 spans 15 residues. The CDR3 coding sequence is TGTGCCAGCAGCTTAACGGGGGCAGGCTATCAGCCCCAGCATTTT. It specifies CASSLTGAGYQPQHF. Combining the CDR3 with reference TRBV7-3 and TRBJ1-5 gives the whole variable domain GAGVSQTPSNKVTEKGKYVELRCDPISGHTALYWYRQSLGQGPEFLIYFQGTGAADDSGLPNDRFFAVRPEGSVSTLKIQRTERGDSAVYLCASSLTGAGYQPQHFGDGTRLSIL.

For the CDR3, the DNA is TGTGCCAGCAGTTTATCCGCGTTAGTTTGGGAGACCCAGTACTTC. Encoded protein: CASSLSALVWETQYF. The chain uses TRBV27 and TRBJ2-5; no reliable D call. V shed 0 bases and J shed 5 bases, with 13 bases lying between them. The CDR3 consists of 15 residues. Germline loops: CDR1 MNHEY, CDR2 SMNVEV (reference sequence).

V and J are TRBV18 and TRBJ2-2, with 8 positions matching TRBD1. This CDR3 comprises 15 residues. Germline V gene lookup returns CDR1 KGHSH and CDR2 LQKENI. J gave up 4 bases and V 3 bases, and 4 bases lay outside the gene matches. The CDR3 DNA reads as TGTGCCAGCTCACCGGACAGGGCGAGCACCGGGGAGCTGTTTTTT. It is translated as CASSPDRASTGELFF. The whole variable domain, remainder taken from reference TRBV18 and TRBJ2-2, is NAGVMQNPRHLVRRRGQEARLRCSPMKGHSHVYWYRQLPEEGLKFMVYLQKENIIDESGMPKERFSAEFPKEGPSILRIQQVVRGDSAAYFCASSPDRASTGELFFGEGSRLTVL.

J is TRBJ1-5 and V is TRBV19, with no clear D. The V gene lost 7 bases and the J gene lost 6 bases, with 19 bases spanning the gap. The CDR3 is 15 residues long. Per germline, CDR1 LNHDA and CDR2 SQIVND (reference sequence). The DNA of the CDR3 is TGTGCCAGTACCGACGTTTGGGTTTCGGGTCAGCCCCAGCATTTT. Translation gives CASTDVWVSGQPQHF.